The 2 T cell receptor beta chains given below trace back to one sample, sequenced in a study of T-cell reconstitution after alpha-beta-depleted transplantation in children. Construction of the TCRbeta library involved unique molecular identifiers. TCRdb itself ran the PCR reads through MiXCR, one entry per CDR3 protein. This sample yields around 700,000 distinct CDR3 sequences, of which roughly 14% are seen a single time; 0.79% belongs to the top ten. This material consisted of PBMCs, taken before TCRalphabeta/CD19-depleted stem cell transplant. The receptors shown here come from a girl between 2 and 10 years old with congenital amegakaryocytic thrombocytopenia, due to receive a stem cell transplant.

Ten or more counts support this clonotype. The chain links TRBV5-1 to TRBJ2-1; TRBD2 matches 9 bases. This CDR3 has 13 residues. V shed 4 bases and J 8 bases; nucleotides not matched to a gene: 4. CDR1 and CDR2 (germline): SGHRS, YFSETQ. The CDR3 region is CASSALAGDEQFF. DNA of the CDR3: TGCGCCAGCAGCGCTTTAGCGGGGGATGAGCAGTTCTTC. The entire variable domain, with the rest obtained from reference TRBV5-1 and TRBJ2-1, is as follows: KAGVTQTPRYLIKTRGQQVTLSCSPISGHRSVSWYQQTPGQGLQFLFEYFSETQRNKGNFPGRFSGRQFSNSRSEMNVSTLELGDSALYLCASSALAGDEQFFGPGTRLTVL.

V and J are TRBV5-6 and TRBJ2-5, with D unresolved. The CDR3 length is 17 residues. CDR1 SGHDT and CDR2 YYEEEE come from the germline V gene. V was shortened by 0 bases and J by 0 bases, with 15 bases between the two germline ends. This CDR3 reads CASSLAAELGNQETQYF. The CDR3 nucleotides are TGTGCCAGCAGCTTGGCCGCGGAGTTAGGGAACCAAGAGACCCAGTACTTC.